This T cell receptor beta chain was documented in a study of OX40 agonist ivuxolimab in advanced cancers. The CDR3 contains 13 residues. In germline, CDR1 is SGHTA, CDR2 FQGTGA. Between the trimmed V and J ends, which lost 5 bases and 7 bases, there was a span of 9 bases. Sequencing was performed with immunoSEQ multiplex PCR; in TCRdb, only in-frame clones are kept and a portion is missing. This sample yields 150,000 to 170,000 clones, of which 90% to 95% are seen a single time; around 0.31% belongs to the top ten. The sequence was collected from an adult with an advanced solid tumor such as melanoma, head and neck, liver or kidney cancer. The rearrangement uses TRBV7-3 and TRBJ1-6; weak D call: TRBD1 (5 bases). The sequences come from CD4+ or CD8+ T cells sorted from blood, collected in a trial of the OX40 agonist ivuxolimab. CDR3: CASSQRQNSPLHF. The CDR3 DNA is TGTGCCAGCAGCCAACGACAGAATTCACCCCTCCACTTT.